These T cell receptor beta chains were read from a single sample in a study of cytomegalovirus exposure and HLA in healthy donors. Profiled with immunoSEQ multiplex PCR; TCRdb holds only in-frame clones, not every one. The sample consists of over 150,000 clones, approximately 80% of them appearing once. Specimen: PBMCs. These receptors were taken from a woman aged 40 to 55 in good health and CMV-seropositive. The CDR3 runs from the conserved cysteine through the conserved F or W.

v_gene	j_gene	CDR3aa
TRBV18	TRBJ2-5	CASSPISGTGDETQYF
TRBV28	TRBJ2-7	CASSRDRGLNEQYF
TRBV30	TRBJ2-2	CAWSRSPGTGELFF
TRBV6-5	TRBJ1-4	CASSYRAATNEKLFF
TRBV6-6	TRBJ2-7	CASSPDRAHEQYF
TRBV5-6	TRBJ2-5	CASSLASGGGAWGTQYF
TRBV18	TRBJ2-7	CASSPQGFAYEQYF
TRBV18	TRBJ1-1	CASSPSVQGRIEAFF
TRBV6-1	TRBJ2-7	CASTYNTGTGLGQYF
TRBV7-2	TRBJ2-3	CASSSGGRTDTQYF
TRBV6-5	TRBJ1-3	CASSYGTGGNTIYF
TRBV6-5	TRBJ1-5	CASSVGERRPQHF
TRBV30	TRBJ2-2	CAWSVQWGRAGTGELFF
TRBV19	TRBJ2-6	CASHSSGANVLTF
TRBV30	TRBJ1-4	CAWSRTAAGEKLFF
TRBV10-1	TRBJ2-1	CASSPADLNEQFF
TRBV5-4	TRBJ2-1	CASSLDGGAGNEQFF
TRBV6-6	TRBJ2-3	CASSYNSGGATDTQYF
TRBV27	TRBJ1-1	CASSLRGNTEAFF
TRBV5-6	TRBJ2-5	CASSLEAATQYF
TRBV5-4	TRBJ2-2	CASSLRQGPGELFF
TRBV10-3	TRBJ1-2	CAISEGVAYTF
TRBV19	TRBJ1-3	CASSPDRRRGNTIYF
TRBV5-1	TRBJ1-1	CASSLDRSEAFF
TRBV10-3	TRBJ1-1	CAISEQSNTEAFF
TRBV5-1	TRBJ2-4	CASSKDGTGGKNIQYF